Below, 30 T cell receptor beta chains from the same sample are listed, as sequenced in a study of blood T cell repertoires in COVID-19. The protocol was immunoSEQ multiplex PCR, while the TCRdb copy is restricted to in-frame clones and leaves out a portion. The sample gives about 270,000 clones, about nine tenths of which show up once; around 2.1% is in the top ten. Sequenced material: peripheral blood. The origin of the receptors is a man aged 50 to 59 with acute or convalescent COVID-19.

This chain uses TRBV5-6 with TRBJ1-1, with 7 bases matching TRBD1. This CDR3 has 13 residues. V trimming: 9 bases; J trimming: 6 bases; junction bases outside the gene matches: 11. Per germline, CDR1 SGHDT and CDR2 YYEEEE. CDR3 sequence (DNA): TGTGCCACCCACAGACAGGGCAGGGCTGAAGCTTTCTTT. Encoded protein: CATHRQGRAEAFF.

The V call is TRBV6-5, the J call TRBJ1-2, with D perhaps TRBD1 (6 bases). V was shortened by 6 bases and J by 5 bases, with 19 bases between the two germline ends. This CDR3 spans 15 amino acids. Germline lookup yields CDR1 MNHEY and CDR2 SVGAGI. The CDR3 nucleotides read TGTGCCAGCAGCCGAATCCACAGGGAGGGGTATGGCTACACCTTC. Protein sequence: CASSRIHREGYGYTF.

This sequence joins TRBV7-8 and TRBJ2-5, with TRBD2 as a possible D gene (6 bases). The CDR3 has 17 residues. Trimming took 1 base from V and 7 from J, leaving 22 bases between them. Germline V gene sequence: CDR1 SGHVS, CDR2 FQNEAQ. In DNA, the CDR3 is TGTGCCAGCAGCTTAGGCATACCTCAGGGCCAGGGAGGGACCCAGTACTTC. It codes for CASSLGIPQGQGGTQYF.

The chain joins TRBV7-2 to TRBJ2-7; 7 bases agree with TRBD1. The CDR3 length is 14 residues. V lost 3 bases, J lost 6 bases, and 8 bases stayed unmatched. Germline values: CDR1 SGHTA, CDR2 FQGNSA. The chain's CDR3 is CASSFRDRSLEQYF. The CDR3 bases are TGTGCCAGCAGCTTCCGGGACAGATCGCTCGAGCAGTACTTC.

The chain recombines TRBV21-1 with TRBJ1-3; the listed D gene, TRBD1, was not tested against the DNA. TRBV21-1 corresponds to a pseudogene. The CDR3 loop spans 16 amino acids. The DNA for the CDR3 is TGTGCCAGCAGCAAAGATGGGACATCTTCTGGAAACACCATATATTTT. Its protein product is CASSKDGTSSGNTIYF.

This rearrangement joins TRBV30 to TRBJ2-1; 15 bases line up with TRBD2. The germline V gene has CDR1 GTSNPN and CDR2 SVGIG (reference sequence). The ends lost 4 bases at V and 0 bases at J; junction bases unmatched: 7. This CDR3 contains 18 residues. In DNA form, the CDR3 reads TGTGCCTGGATCGGGACTAGCGGGGGGTCAAGCTCCTACAATGAGCAGTTCTTC. This codes for CAWIGTSGGSSSYNEQFF. Supplemented by reference TRBV30 and TRBJ2-1, the full variable domain reads SQTIHQWPATLVQPVGSPLSLECTVEGTSNPNLYWYRQAAGRGLQLLFYSVGIGQISSEVPQNLSASRPQDRQFILSSKKLLLSDSGFYLCAWIGTSGGSSSYNEQFFGPGTRLTVL.

The chain employs TRBV2 and TRBJ2-3; weak D call: TRBD1 (5 bases). V lost 6 bases and J lost 2, with 9 bases in between. Looked up from germline, CDR1 is SNHLY and CDR2 is FYNNEI. This CDR3 is 13 amino acids long. The CDR3 bases are TGTGCCAGCAGAGACAGAGCCACAGATACGCAGTATTTT. This codes for CASRDRATDTQYF.

The chain has TRBV24-1 and TRBJ2-3; tentative D call: TRBD2 (5 bases). V lost 4 bases and J lost 4, with 11 bases in between. The CDR3 has 14 amino acids. Germline CDR1 reads KGHDR; CDR2 reads SFDVKD. DNA for the CDR3: TGTGCCACCAGTGAGCCCACTAGTTCAGATACGCAGTATTTT. Translation gives CATSEPTSSDTQYF.

The CDR3 DNA sequence: TGCGCCAGCAGCGGCAGGTACCAAGAGACCCAGTACTTC. Protein product: CASSGRYQETQYF. The chain has TRBV10-1 and TRBJ2-5; D not certain. Deletions cut 6 bases from V and 0 bases from J, with 8 bases between. The CDR3 extends over 13 amino acids. Germline CDR1 and CDR2: WNHNN and SYGVQD (reference sequence).

This chain connects TRBV10-2 to TRBJ2-1, with 14 bases lining up with TRBD2. The CDR3 contains 17 residues. V gave up 6 bases and J gave up 6 bases; unmatched junction bases: 10. Germline CDR1 and CDR2: WSHSY and SAAADI. The CDR3 region is CASSLGLAGAGTNEQFF. The CDR3 DNA follows: TGCGCCAGCAGCCTGGGACTAGCGGGGGCTGGGACCAATGAGCAGTTCTTC.

With regard to this clone: Other DNA sequences in this sample translate to the same CDR3. This chain joins TRBV24-1 and TRBJ2-6; D is unresolved. The CDR3 runs to 15 residues. CDR1 is KGHDR, CDR2 SFDVKD, per germline. Deletions cut 2 bases from V and 0 bases from J, with 4 bases between. DNA of the CDR3: TGTGCCACCAGTGATTCGAGCTCTGGGGCCAACGTCCTGACTTTC. Translating it yields CATSDSSSGANVLTF.

The gene calls are TRBV27 and TRBJ2-7; the D is unclear. This CDR3 spans 13 amino acids. Per the germline V gene, CDR1 is MNHEY and CDR2 is SMNVEV (reference sequence). V shed 2 bases and J shed 2 bases, with 7 bases lying between them. The CDR3 DNA is TGTGCCAGCAGTTTAGGGCCAGCCTACGAGCAGTACTTC. This sequence encodes CASSLGPAYEQYF.

This clone occurred once. V and J are TRBV11-2 and TRBJ2-7; 7 nucleotides match TRBD1. Germline lookup yields CDR1 SGHAT and CDR2 FQNNGV. V lost 6 bases, J lost 2 bases, and 7 bases stayed unmatched. The CDR3 is made up of 14 amino acids. The CDR3 DNA sequence: TGTGCCAGCAGTCAAGGGGGACAGCCCTACGAGCAGTACTTC. Translating it yields CASSQGGQPYEQYF.

The chain links TRBV3-1 (or the pseudogene TRBV3-2) to TRBJ1-5; D is unclear. The germline V and J ends were trimmed by 1 base and 0 bases, with 7 bases remaining between them. Germline-derived CDR1 and CDR2 are LGHDT and YNNKEL (reference sequence). This CDR3 has 15 amino acids. For the CDR3, the DNA is TGTGCCAGCAGCCAAGCGGGGAATAGCAATCAGCCCCAGCATTTT. This gives the protein CASSQAGNSNQPQHF.

The V call is TRBV7-3, the J call TRBJ1-3; 7 nucleotides agree with TRBD1. CDR3 length equals 17 residues. With V trimmed by 5 bases and J by 0 bases, 10 bases remained unmatched. Germline V gene sequence: CDR1 SGHTA, CDR2 FQGTGA. For the CDR3, the DNA is TGTGCCAGCAGCCCTAACAGGGGAATCAGCTCTGGAAACACCATATATTTT. Encoded protein: CASSPNRGISSGNTIYF.

V is TRBV7-6 and J is TRBJ1-6; 8 bases match TRBD1. J was trimmed by 8 bases and V by 5 bases; bases with no gene match: 8. Germline V gene sequence: CDR1 SGHVS, CDR2 FNYEAQ. The CDR3 runs to 15 residues. CDR3 in amino acids: CASSLRTGRDSPLHF. The CDR3 DNA sequence: TGTGCCAGCAGCCTCCGGACAGGGAGGGATTCACCCCTCCACTTT.

The chain uses TRBV5-4 and TRBJ2-1; TRBD2 might be the D (7 bases). The V end was cut by 2 bases, the J end by 4 bases, with 16 bases between. The CDR3 length is 16 residues. Germline-derived CDR1 and CDR2 are SGHNT and YYREEE (reference sequence). CDR3 residues: CASSFSGTTVYNEQFF. For the CDR3, the DNA is TGTGCCAGCAGCTTCAGCGGGACAACTGTATACAATGAGCAGTTCTTC. The complete variable domain, with remaining parts taken from reference TRBV5-4 and TRBJ2-1, reads ETGVTQSPTHLIKTRGQQVTLRCSSQSGHNTVSWYQQALGQGPQFIFQYYREEENGRGNFPPRFSGLQFPNYSSELNVNALELDDSALYLCASSFSGTTVYNEQFFGPGTRLTVL.

This clone was picked up one time. The chain links TRBV10-1 to TRBJ1-2; TRBD1 matches 12 bases. This CDR3 is 15 amino acids long. Trimming cost V 4 bases and J 6 bases; bases outside gene matches: 6. Germline-derived CDR1 and CDR2 are WNHNN and SYGVQD (reference sequence). CDR3 amino acids: CASSAGTGGRDGYTF. The CDR3 DNA reads TGCGCCAGCAGTGCCGGGACAGGGGGCCGGGATGGCTACACCTTC.

The chain employs TRBV30 and TRBJ1-3; 7 bases line up with TRBD1. Unmatched junction bases numbered 8, after V lost 3 bases and J lost 0 bases. The CDR3 runs 16 residues. Germline V lookup: CDR1 GTSNPN, CDR2 SVGIG (reference sequence). This CDR3 is CAWSARQGLSGNTIYF. DNA for the CDR3: TGTGCCTGGAGCGCCCGACAGGGACTCTCTGGAAACACCATATATTTT.

The chain links TRBV19 to TRBJ1-5; no definite D call. The CDR3 extends over 13 amino acids. Germline CDR1 reads LNHDA; CDR2 reads SQIVND (reference sequence). The V gene lost 3 bases and the J gene lost 5 bases, with 8 bases spanning the gap. The CDR3 region is CASSIRSYQPQHF. CDR3 DNA sequence: TGTGCCAGTAGTATCAGGTCATATCAGCCCCAGCATTTT. The whole variable domain, remainder taken from reference TRBV19 and TRBJ1-5, is DGGITQSPKYLFRKEGQNVTLSCEQNLNHDAMYWYRQDPGQGLRLIYYSQIVNDFQKGDIAEGYSVSREKKESFPLTVTSAQKNPTAFYLCASSIRSYQPQHFGDGTRLSIL.

This clone was observed once. The chain has TRBV10-3 and TRBJ1-1; 7 nucleotides agree with TRBD1. Trimming removed 3 bases from V and 1 base from J; junction bases left unmatched: 2. The CDR3 is 14 residues long. Per germline, CDR1 ENHRY and CDR2 SYGVKD. The DNA of the CDR3 is TGTGCCATCAGTGAATGGACAGGGAACACTGAAGCTTTCTTT. Its protein product is CAISEWTGNTEAFF.

The rearrangement uses TRBV6-5 and TRBJ2-3; 9 bases agree with TRBD1. The CDR3 extends over 15 amino acids. Germline V gives CDR1 MNHEY, CDR2 SVGAGI. Unmatched junction bases numbered 8, after V lost 5 bases and J lost 5 bases. The CDR3 is CASSQQNRGRDTQYF. The CDR3 DNA follows: TGTGCCAGCAGTCAACAAAACAGGGGGCGAGATACGCAGTATTTT.

The count of this clone is one. The gene calls are TRBV5-5 and TRBJ2-1, with 10 positions matching TRBD2. The germline V gene encodes CDR1 SGHKS and CDR2 YYEKEE (reference sequence). With 2 bases clipped from V and 0 bases from J, the junction kept 2 bases outside the gene matches. This CDR3 region has 16 residues. CDR3 protein: CASSFLAGDSYNEQFF. CDR3 nucleotides: TGTGCCAGCAGCTTCCTAGCGGGGGACTCCTACAATGAGCAGTTCTTC.

The genes are TRBV6-5 and TRBJ1-5; 8 bases line up with TRBD1. Germline V lookup: CDR1 MNHEY, CDR2 SVGAGI. V lost 2 bases and J lost 2; bases outside the gene matches: 5. CDR3 size: 16 residues. This CDR3 is CASSYATQGGNQPQHF. The DNA of the CDR3 is TGTGCCAGCAGTTACGCTACACAGGGGGGCAATCAGCCCCAGCATTTT.

The chain carries TRBV6-5 and TRBJ1-5; weak D call: TRBD1 (5 bases). V was cut by 4 bases and J by 4 bases, with 14 bases left in between. The CDR3 is 15 residues long. Germline V gives CDR1 MNHEY, CDR2 SVGAGI. The CDR3 DNA is TGTGCCAGCAGTTCTGGAATGGGGCCGAATCAGCCCCAGCATTTT. As protein: CASSSGMGPNQPQHF.

The J gene is TRBJ1-1, the V gene TRBV5-1; D is undetermined. Trimming left V 2 bases short and J 3 bases short, with 8 bases between. CDR1 is SGHRS and CDR2 is YFSETQ in the germline V gene. This CDR3 is built from 13 residues. In DNA, the CDR3 is TGCGCCAGCAGCTTTTCCGGAGACACTGAAGCTTTCTTT. Protein product: CASSFSGDTEAFF.

J is TRBJ2-3 and V is TRBV29-1; 9 nucleotides match TRBD2. Trimming removed 5 bases from V and 2 bases from J; junction bases left unmatched: 14. Per the germline V gene, CDR1 is SQVTM and CDR2 is ANQGSEA. The CDR3 contains 17 residues. CDR3 bases: TGCAGCGTTATAGTGATTAGAGCGGGGGGCACCACAGATACGCAGTATTTT. Encoded protein: CSVIVIRAGGTTDTQYF.

The chain employs TRBV19 and TRBJ2-3; TRBD2 agrees at 8 bases. V dropped 5 bases and J dropped 1; count of bases not matched to a gene: 5. The CDR3 has 15 amino acids. The germline gives CDR1 LNHDA, CDR2 SQIVND (reference sequence). Written as DNA, the CDR3 is TGTGCCAGTAGTCGGGGGGGCTCCGGCACAGATACGCAGTATTTT. Translating it yields CASSRGGSGTDTQYF. Full variable domain (rest looked up from reference TRBV19 and TRBJ2-3): DGGITQSPKYLFRKEGQNVTLSCEQNLNHDAMYWYRQDPGQGLRLIYYSQIVNDFQKGDIAEGYSVSREKKESFPLTVTSAQKNPTAFYLCASSRGGSGTDTQYFGPGTRLTVL.

This clone was counted a few times. The chain has TRBV5-1 and TRBJ1-6; D call uncertain. Deletions cut 4 bases from V and 7 bases from J, with 12 bases between. Germline V CDR1 and CDR2: SGHRS, YFSETQ. There are 14 residues in the CDR3. The CDR3 region is CASSPDGANSPLHF. DNA of the CDR3: TGCGCCAGCAGCCCCGATGGAGCAAATTCACCCCTCCACTTT.

This chain links TRBV9 with TRBJ1-6; D gene uncertain. This CDR3 has 17 residues. With 0 bases removed from V and 5 bases from J, the gap between germline ends came to 15 bases. Looked up from germline, CDR1 is SGDLS and CDR2 is YYNGEE. CDR3 coding DNA: TGTGCCAGCAGCGTAGCCCGAGTAACGACTAATAATTCACCCCTCCACTTT. Translated: CASSVARVTTNNSPLHF.